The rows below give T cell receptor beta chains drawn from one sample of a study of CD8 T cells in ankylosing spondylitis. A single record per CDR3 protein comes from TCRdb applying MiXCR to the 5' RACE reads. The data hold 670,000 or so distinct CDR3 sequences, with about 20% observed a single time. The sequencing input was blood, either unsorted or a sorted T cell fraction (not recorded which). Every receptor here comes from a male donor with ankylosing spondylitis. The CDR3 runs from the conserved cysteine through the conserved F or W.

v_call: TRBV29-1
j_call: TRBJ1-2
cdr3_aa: CSVEPGTGDGYTF

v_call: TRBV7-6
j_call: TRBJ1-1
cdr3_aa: CASSSGLRNTEAFF

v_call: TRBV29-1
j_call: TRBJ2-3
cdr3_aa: CSVFGPSTDTQYF

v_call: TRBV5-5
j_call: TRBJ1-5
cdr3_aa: CASSIDGHDQPQHF

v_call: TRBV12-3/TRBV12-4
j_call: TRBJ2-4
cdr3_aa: CASREGARDIQYF

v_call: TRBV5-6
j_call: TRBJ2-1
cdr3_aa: CASTTGTSGVNEQFF

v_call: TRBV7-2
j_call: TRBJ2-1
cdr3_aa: CASSLSMGLARDNEQFF

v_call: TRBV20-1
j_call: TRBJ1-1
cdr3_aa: CSASPIRGSTTEAFF

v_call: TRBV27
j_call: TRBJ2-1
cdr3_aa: CASSPRTSGRSSYNEQFF

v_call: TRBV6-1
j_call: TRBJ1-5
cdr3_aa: CASSEGDRGYQPQHF

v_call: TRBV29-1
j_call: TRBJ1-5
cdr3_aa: CSGSGAPGQPQHF

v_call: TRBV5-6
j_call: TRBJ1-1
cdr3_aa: CASSLTATGTGGFF

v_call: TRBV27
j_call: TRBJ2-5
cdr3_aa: CASSFSPGQAQETQYF

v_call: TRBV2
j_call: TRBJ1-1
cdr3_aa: CASSDSPTGGTEAFF

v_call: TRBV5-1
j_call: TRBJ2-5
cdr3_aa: CASSFGPAGETQYF

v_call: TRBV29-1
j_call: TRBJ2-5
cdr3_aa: CSARDRGGETQYF

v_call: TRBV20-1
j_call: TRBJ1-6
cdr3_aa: CSATLKDLSYNSPLHF

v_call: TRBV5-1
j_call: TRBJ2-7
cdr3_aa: CASSLELAGVEQYF

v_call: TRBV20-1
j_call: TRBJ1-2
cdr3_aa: CSARVQGAGGYTF

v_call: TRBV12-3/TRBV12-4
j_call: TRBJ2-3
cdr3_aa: CASTMDYTDTQYF

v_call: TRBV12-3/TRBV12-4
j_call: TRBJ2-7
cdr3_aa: CASSFSGVEQYF

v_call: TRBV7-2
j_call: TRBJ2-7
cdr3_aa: CASSLEPAGSYEQYF

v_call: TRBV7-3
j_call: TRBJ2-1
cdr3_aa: CASSLDAGGLSYNEQFF

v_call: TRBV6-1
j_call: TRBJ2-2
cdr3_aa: CASSPEWGTNTGELFF

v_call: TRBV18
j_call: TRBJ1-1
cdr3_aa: CASSDTGSGTEAFF

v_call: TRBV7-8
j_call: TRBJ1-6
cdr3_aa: CASSSDILNSPLHF

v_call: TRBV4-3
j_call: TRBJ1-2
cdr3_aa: CASSQDGGPTNYGYTF

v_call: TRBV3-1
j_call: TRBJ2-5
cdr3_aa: CASSQGLRGRETQYF

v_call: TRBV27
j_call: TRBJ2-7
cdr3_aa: CASSLEPGALAYEQYF

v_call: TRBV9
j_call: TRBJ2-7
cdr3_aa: CASSVSGQGGPGEQYF

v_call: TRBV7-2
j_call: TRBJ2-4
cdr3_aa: CASSTGLAGVSDIQYF

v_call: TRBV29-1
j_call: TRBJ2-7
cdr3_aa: CSVISGFSYEQYF

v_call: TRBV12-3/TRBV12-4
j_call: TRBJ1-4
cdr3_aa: CASSPIPGPWDEKLFF

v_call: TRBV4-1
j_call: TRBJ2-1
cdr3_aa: CASSSTAGGVHEQFF

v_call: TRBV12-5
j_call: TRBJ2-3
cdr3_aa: CASGTPNPETSDTQYF

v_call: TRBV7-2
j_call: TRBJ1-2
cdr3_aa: CASSPPSGQRNGYTF